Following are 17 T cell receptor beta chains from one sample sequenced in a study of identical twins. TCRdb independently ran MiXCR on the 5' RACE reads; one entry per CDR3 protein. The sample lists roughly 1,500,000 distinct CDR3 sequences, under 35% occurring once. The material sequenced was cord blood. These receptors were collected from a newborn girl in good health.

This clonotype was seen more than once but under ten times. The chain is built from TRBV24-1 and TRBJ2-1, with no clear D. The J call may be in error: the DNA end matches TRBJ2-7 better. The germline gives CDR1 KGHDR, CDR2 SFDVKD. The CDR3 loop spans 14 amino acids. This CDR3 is CATSDFVSYNEQYF. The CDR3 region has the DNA TGTGCCACCAGTGATTTCGTCTCCTACAATGAGCAGTACTTC.

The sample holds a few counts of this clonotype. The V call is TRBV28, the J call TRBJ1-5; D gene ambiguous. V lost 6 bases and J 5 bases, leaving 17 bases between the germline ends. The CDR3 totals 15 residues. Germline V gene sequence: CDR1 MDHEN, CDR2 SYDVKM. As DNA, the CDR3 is TGTGCCAGCAGCCCCCATCCCCCTCCACATCAGCCCCAGCATTTT. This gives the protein CASSPHPPPHQPQHF. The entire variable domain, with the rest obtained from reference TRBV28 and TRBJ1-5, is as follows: DVKVTQSSRYLVKRTGEKVFLECVQDMDHENMFWYRQDPGLGLRLIYFSYDVKMKEKGDIPEGYSVSREKKERFSLILESASTNQTSMYLCASSPHPPPHQPQHFGDGTRLSIL.

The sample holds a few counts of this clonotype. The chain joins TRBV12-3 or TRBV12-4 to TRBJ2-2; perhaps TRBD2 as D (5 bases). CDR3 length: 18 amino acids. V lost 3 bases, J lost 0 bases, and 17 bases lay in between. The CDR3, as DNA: TGTGCCAGCAGTTTGTGGGAGCGGAGAAAAACGAACACCGGGGAGCTGTTTTTT. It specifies CASSLWERRKTNTGELFF.

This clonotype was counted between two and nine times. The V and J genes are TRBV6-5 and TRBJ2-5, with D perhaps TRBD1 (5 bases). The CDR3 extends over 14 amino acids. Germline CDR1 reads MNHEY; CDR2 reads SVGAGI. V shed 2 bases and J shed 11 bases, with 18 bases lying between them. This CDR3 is CASSYRGPYNEQYF. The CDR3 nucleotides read TGTGCCAGCAGTTACAGGGGTCCCTACAATGAGCAGTACTTC.

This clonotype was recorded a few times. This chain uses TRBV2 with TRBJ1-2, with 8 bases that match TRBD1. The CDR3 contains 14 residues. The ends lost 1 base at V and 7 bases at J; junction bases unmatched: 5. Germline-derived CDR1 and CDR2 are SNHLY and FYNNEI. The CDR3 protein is CASSEVQGAGGYTF. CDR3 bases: TGTGCCAGCAGTGAAGTTCAGGGGGCGGGTGGCTACACCTTC.

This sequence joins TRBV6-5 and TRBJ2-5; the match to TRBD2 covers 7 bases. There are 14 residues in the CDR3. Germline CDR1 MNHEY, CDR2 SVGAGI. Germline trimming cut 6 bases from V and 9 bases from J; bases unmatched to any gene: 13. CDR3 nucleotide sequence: TGTGCCAGCAGGCCACGGGGGGAGGCGTGGGCCCAGTACTTC. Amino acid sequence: CASRPRGEAWAQYF.

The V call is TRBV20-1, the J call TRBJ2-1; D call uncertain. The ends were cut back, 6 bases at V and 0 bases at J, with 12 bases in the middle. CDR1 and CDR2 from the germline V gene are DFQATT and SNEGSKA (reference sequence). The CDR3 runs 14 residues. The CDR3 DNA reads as TGCAGTGCACAGACACTGAGCTCCTACAATGAGCAGTTCTTC. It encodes CSAQTLSSYNEQFF.

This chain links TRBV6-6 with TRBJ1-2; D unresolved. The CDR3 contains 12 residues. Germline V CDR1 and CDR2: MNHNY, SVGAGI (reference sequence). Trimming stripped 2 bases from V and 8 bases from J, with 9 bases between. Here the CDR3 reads CASSYVPGGYTF. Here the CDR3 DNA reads TGTGCCAGCAGTTACGTGCCGGGAGGCTACACCTTC.

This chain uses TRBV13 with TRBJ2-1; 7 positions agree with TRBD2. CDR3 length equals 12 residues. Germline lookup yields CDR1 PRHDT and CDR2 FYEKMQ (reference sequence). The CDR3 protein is CVSGGPYNEQFF. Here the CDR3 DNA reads TGTGTGTCGGGGGGTCCCTACAATGAGCAGTTCTTC.

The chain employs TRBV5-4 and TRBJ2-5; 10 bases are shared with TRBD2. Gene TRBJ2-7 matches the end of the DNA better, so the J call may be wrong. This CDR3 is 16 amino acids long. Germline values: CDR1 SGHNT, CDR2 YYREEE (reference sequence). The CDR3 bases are TGTGCCAGCAGCCCGGGACCAGGGACTAGCGACTACGAGCAGTACTTC. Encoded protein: CASSPGPGTSDYEQYF.

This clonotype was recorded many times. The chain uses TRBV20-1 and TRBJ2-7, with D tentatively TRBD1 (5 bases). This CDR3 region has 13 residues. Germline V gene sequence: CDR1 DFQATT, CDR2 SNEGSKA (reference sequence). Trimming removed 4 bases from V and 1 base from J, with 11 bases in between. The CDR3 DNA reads TGCAGTGCTATAGCACGGACATCCTACGAGCAGTACTTC. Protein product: CSAIARTSYEQYF.

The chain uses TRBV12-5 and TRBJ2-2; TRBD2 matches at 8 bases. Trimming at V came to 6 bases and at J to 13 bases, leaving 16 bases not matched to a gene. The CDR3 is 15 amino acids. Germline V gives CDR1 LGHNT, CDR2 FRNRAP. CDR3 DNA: TGTGCTAGTGGCTATAGCGGGATGTCCTACCGGGGGCTGTTTTTT. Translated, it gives CASGYSGMSYRGLFF.

For the CDR3, the DNA is TGCAGTGCTAGGGGGACTAGGTCCAATGAGCAGTTCTTC. Protein product: CSARGTRSNEQFF. The chain recombines TRBV20-1 with TRBJ2-1; 8 bases match TRBD2. Trimming removed 3 bases from V and 6 bases from J; junction bases left unmatched: 4. CDR1 and CDR2 (germline): DFQATT, SNEGSKA (reference sequence). CDR3 length: 13 amino acids.

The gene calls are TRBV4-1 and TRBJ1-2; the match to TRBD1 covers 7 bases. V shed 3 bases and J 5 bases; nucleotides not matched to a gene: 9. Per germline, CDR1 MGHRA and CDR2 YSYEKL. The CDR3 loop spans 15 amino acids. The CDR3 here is CASSHTDRAVYGYTF. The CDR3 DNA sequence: TGCGCCAGCAGCCACACAGACAGGGCCGTTTATGGCTACACCTTC.

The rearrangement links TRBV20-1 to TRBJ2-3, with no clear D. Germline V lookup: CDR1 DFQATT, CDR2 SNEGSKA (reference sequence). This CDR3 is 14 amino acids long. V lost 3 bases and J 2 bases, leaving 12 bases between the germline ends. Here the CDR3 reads CSASVGGPTDTQYF. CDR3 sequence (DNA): TGCAGTGCTAGTGTCGGCGGACCCACAGATACGCAGTATTTT.

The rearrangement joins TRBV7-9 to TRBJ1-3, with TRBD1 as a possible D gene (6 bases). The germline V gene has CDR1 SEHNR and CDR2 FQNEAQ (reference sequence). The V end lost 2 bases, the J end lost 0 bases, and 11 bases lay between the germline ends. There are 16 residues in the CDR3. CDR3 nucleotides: TGTGCCAGCAGCTTACTAGGGGGGAGCTCTGGAAACACCATATATTTT. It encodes CASSLLGGSSGNTIYF. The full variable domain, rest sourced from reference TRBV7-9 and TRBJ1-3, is DTGVSQNPRHKITKRGQNVTFRCDPISEHNRLYWYRQTLGQGPEFLTYFQNEAQLEKSRLLSDRFSAERPKGSFSTLEIQRTEQGDSAMYLCASSLLGGSSGNTIYFGEGSWLTVV.

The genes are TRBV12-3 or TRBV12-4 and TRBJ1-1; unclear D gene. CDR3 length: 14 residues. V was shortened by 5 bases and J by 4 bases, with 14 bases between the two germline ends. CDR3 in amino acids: CASSGPSWGTEAFF. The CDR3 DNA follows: TGTGCCAGCAGTGGGCCCAGTTGGGGCACTGAAGCTTTCTTT.